The TCR beta chain under discussion was sequenced for a study of T cells in localized non-small cell lung cancer. Produced via immunoSEQ multiplex PCR; TCRdb's table is partial and in-frame only. The sample contains approximately 76,000 clones, more than 75% of which appear only once. Notes on this clone: No antigen is known for it.

Study results and limitations: Longer overall survival was linked to higher blood T cell density.

Germline V gene data show CDR1 as LNHNV and CDR2 as YYDKDF (reference sequence). The V end lost 1 base, the J end lost 0 bases, and 4 bases lay between the germline ends. The CDR3 sequence is 14 residues long. The V and J genes are TRBV15 and TRBJ1-5, with D uncertain. This TCR came from a female donor of 60 years or more with stage I lung adenocarcinoma. The starting material was peripheral blood, obtained before any cancer treatment. CDR3 region: CATSRGYSNQPQHF. The CDR3 bases are TGTGCCACCAGCAGAGGGTATAGCAATCAGCCCCAGCATTTT.